This T cell receptor (beta chain) was sequenced for a study of tumor and adjacent non-tumor tissue in lung cancer. Across the study: Some 4.2 million productive TCRbeta reads were obtained per sample on average.

As to this clonotype: The target antigen is unknown. This sequence may be a read error, since a much larger clone differs from it by one base.

No cell sorting was done before RNA was extracted from the tissue. The normal lung tissue was taken more than 3 cm from the tumor edge. The library came from three nested PCR rounds adapted from ARM-PCR protocols. TCRdb ran MiXCR on the multiplex PCR reads and lists one entry per CDR3 protein. The table shows around 99,000 distinct CDR3 sequences, with about 61% occurring only once. Study results and limitations: Shorter survival was associated with higher TCR diversity in tumors.

The TCR sequence derives from a man in his 60s with non-small cell lung cancer. The source material was distant non-tumor lung tissue.

The CDR3 loop is CASSLHSVGSYEQYF. The CDR3, as DNA: TGTGCCAGCAGCCTGCATAGCGTAGGCTCCTACGAGCAGTACTTC. The chain carries TRBV5-4 and TRBJ2-7; TRBD2 might be the D (5 bases). The CDR3 runs to 15 residues. CDR1 SGHNT and CDR2 YYREEE come from the germline V gene (reference sequence). V lost 4 bases, J lost 0 bases, and 14 bases lay in between.